This TCR beta chain was identified in a study of blood T cells in healthy people across ages. Study information: Template switching captured about one barcoded beta molecule per two T cells.

Alongside a J-beta primer mix, a sample-barcoded 5' primer served in a second PCR lasting about 6 to 12 cycles. TCRdb independently ran MiXCR on the 5' RACE reads; one entry per CDR3 protein. The sample has fewer than 600,000 distinct CDR3 sequences; approximately 26% are singletons. V was trimmed by 6 bases and J by 3 bases, leaving 8 bases between them. The CDR3 extends over 11 amino acids. The germline V gene has CDR1 DFQATT and CDR2 SNEGSKA (reference sequence). This clonotype turned up a few times. Its antigen remains unidentified. Overall study findings and caveats: Greater diversity and more naive CD4+ cells were seen in long-lived donors than in aged donors.

The same data also contributed to another study, on T cells of mothers and their children. According to that study: Related mother-child pairs shared slightly more overlap than unrelated pairs, but the difference was non-significant.

Sequenced: blood. This clonotype was obtained from a boy under 10 years old in good health. The J gene is TRBJ1-1, the V gene TRBV20-1; D is uncertain. In DNA form, the CDR3 reads TGCAGTGCGCATCGGTACACTGAAGCTTTCTTT. Translation gives CSAHRYTEAFF.